This is a list of T cell receptor beta chains from one sample in a study of blood T cells in healthy people across ages. TCRdb analysed the 5' RACE reads with MiXCR anew, one entry per CDR3 protein. The sample includes 750,000 or so distinct CDR3 sequences, just under 25% of them seen just once. The same sample was also studied in work on T cells of mothers and their children.

Sequenced sample: blood. The receptors come from a boy aged 5-17 years in good health. CDR3s include the opening cysteine and the closing phenylalanine or tryptophan. Fields, in order: J gene, V gene, CDR3 protein.

>.|TRBV29-1
CSVERTGGDYEQYF
>TRBJ1-4|TRBV6-5
CASRGTAEKLFF
>TRBJ2-5|TRBV3-1
CASSAGREGGPQYF
>TRBJ2-7|TRBV5-1
CASSLAPGASYEQYF
>TRBJ2-3|TRBV6-1
CASRLAPRTDTQYF
>TRBJ2-5|TRBV10-2
CASRPWTSKKTQYF
>TRBJ2-7|TRBV20-1
CSARGLAGSGEQYF
>TRBJ2-1|TRBV3-1
CASSALESYNEQFF
>TRBJ1-3|TRBV7-9
CASRDGGSPRNAIYF
>TRBJ2-5|TRBV5-5
CASSAEGQLRETQYF
>.|TRBV3-1
CASSDVVAGVNEQFF
>TRBJ2-3|TRBV29-1
CSSRSGTDTQYF
>TRBJ2-3|TRBV6-2/TRBV6-3
CASRIPGLGSDTQYF
>TRBJ2-1|TRBV4-3
CASSQDIREHNEQFF
>TRBJ2-3|TRBV7-6
CASSLAGGSDSQYF
>TRBJ2-7|TRBV20-1
CSARVRGAGEQYF
>TRBJ1-2|TRBV11-2
CASSYPAVNYGYTF
>TRBJ1-3|TRBV28
CASKGGPSGNTIYF
>TRBJ1-4|TRBV19
CASSQASNEKLFF
>.|TRBV7-3
CASSLNGGNYEQYF
>TRBJ2-5|TRBV13
CASSLDPGGETQYF
>TRBJ2-1|TRBV12-3/TRBV12-4
CASTTSGGSSYNEQFF
>TRBJ1-4|TRBV15
CATSDLRERYEKLFF
>TRBJ1-1|TRBV7-9
CASSSRVGMNTEAFF
>TRBJ2-7|TRBV11-2
CASRIIRQAKRGEQYF
>TRBJ1-4|TRBV3-1
CASSLFGGDSGEKLFF